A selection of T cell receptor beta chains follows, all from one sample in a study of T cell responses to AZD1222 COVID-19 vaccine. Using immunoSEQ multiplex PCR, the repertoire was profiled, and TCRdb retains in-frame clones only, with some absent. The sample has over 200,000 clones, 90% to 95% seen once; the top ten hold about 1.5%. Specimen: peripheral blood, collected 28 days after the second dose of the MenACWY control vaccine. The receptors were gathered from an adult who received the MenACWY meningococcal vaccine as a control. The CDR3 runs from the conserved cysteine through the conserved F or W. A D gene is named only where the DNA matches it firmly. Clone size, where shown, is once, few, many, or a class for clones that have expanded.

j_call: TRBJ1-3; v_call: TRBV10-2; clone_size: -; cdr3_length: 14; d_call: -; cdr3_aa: CASRSPRFRNTIYF; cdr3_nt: TGCGCCAGCAGGAGCCCTAGGTTTCGAAACACCATATATTTT
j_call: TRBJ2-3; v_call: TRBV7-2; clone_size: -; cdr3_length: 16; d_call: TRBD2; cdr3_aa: CASSQRLAGVADTQYF; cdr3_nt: TGTGCCAGCAGCCAGAGACTAGCGGGAGTTGCAGATACGCAGTATTTT
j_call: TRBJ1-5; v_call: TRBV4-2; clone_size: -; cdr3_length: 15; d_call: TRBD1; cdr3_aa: CASSQETGGLQPQHF; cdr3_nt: TGTGCCAGCAGCCAAGAAACAGGGGGACTTCAGCCCCAGCATTTT
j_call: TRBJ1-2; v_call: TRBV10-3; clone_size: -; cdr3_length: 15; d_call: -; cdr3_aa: CAISESGIVEDGYTF; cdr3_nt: TGTGCCATCAGTGAGTCCGGGATTGTAGAGGATGGCTACACCTTC
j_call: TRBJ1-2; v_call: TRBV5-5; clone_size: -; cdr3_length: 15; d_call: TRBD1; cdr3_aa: CASSLVGQGGYGYTF; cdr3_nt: TGTGCCAGCAGCTTGGTTGGACAGGGAGGCTATGGCTACACCTTC
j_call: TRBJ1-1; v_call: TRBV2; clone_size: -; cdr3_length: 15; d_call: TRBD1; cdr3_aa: CASPPPQGANTEAFF; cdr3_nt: TGTGCCAGCCCCCCACCACAGGGGGCGAACACTGAAGCTTTCTTT
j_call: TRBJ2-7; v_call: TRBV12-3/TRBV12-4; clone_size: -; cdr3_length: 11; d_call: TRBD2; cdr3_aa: CASGWEGEQYF; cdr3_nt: TGTGCCAGCGGTTGGGAGGGGGAGCAGTACTTC
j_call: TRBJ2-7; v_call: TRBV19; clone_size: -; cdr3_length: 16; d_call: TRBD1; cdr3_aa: CASSIDHRGYSYEQYF; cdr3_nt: TGTGCCAGTAGTATAGATCACAGGGGCTACTCCTACGAGCAGTACTTC
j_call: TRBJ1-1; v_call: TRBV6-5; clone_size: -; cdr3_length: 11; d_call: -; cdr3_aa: CASSYGTEAFF; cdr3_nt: TGTGCCAGCAGTTACGGGACCGAAGCTTTCTTT
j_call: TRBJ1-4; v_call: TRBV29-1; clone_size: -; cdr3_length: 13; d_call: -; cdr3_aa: CSGLQATNEKLFF; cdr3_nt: TGCAGCGGCCTACAAGCAACTAATGAAAAACTGTTTTTT
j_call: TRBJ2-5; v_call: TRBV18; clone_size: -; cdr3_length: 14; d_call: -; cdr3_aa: CASSPAQGGWSQYF; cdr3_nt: TGTGCCAGCTCACCGGCGCAGGGAGGATGGTCCCAGTACTTC
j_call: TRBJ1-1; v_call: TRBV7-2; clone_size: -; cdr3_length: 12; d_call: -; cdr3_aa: CASTLGNTEAFF; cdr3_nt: TGTGCCAGCACGTTAGGGAACACTGAAGCTTTCTTT
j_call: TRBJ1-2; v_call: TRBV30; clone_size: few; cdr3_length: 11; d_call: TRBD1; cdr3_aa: CAGTGNYGYTF; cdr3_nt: TGTGCCGGGACAGGGAACTATGGCTACACCTTC
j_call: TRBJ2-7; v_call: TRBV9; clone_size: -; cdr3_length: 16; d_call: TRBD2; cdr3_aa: CASSPIWTSATYEQYF; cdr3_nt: TGTGCCAGCAGCCCAATTTGGACTAGCGCAACCTACGAGCAGTACTTC
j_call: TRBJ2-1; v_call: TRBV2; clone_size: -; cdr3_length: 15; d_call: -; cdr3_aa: CASSFGRIPYNEQFF; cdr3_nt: TGTGCCAGCAGTTTTGGACGGATTCCGTACAATGAGCAGTTCTTC
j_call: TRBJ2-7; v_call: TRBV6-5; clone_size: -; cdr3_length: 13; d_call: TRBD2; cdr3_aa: CASAKGGTYEQYF; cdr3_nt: TGTGCCAGCGCAAAGGGAGGGACGTACGAGCAGTACTTC
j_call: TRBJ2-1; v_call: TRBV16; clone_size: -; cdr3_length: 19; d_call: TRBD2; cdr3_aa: CASSQWTSGRASLNNEQFF; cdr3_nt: TGTGCCAGCAGCCAATGGACTAGCGGGAGGGCCAGTCTTAACAATGAGCAGTTCTTC
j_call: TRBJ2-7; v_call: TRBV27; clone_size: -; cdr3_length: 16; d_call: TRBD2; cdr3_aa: CASSQRTSGSSYEQYF; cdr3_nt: TGTGCCAGCAGTCAACGGACTAGCGGAAGCTCCTACGAGCAGTACTTC
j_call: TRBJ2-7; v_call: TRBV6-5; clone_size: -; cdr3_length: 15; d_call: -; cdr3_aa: CASSYSTDSPHEQYF; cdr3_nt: TGTGCCAGCAGTTACTCGACTGACAGCCCCCACGAGCAGTACTTC
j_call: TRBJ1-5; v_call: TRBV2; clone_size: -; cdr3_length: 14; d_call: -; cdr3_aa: CASSELGPDQPQHF; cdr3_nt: TGTGCCAGCAGTGAACTGGGCCCTGATCAGCCCCAGCATTTT
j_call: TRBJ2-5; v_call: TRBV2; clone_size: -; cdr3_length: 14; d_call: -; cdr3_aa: CASSDVRVEETQYF; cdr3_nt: TGTGCCAGCAGTGACGTGAGGGTGGAGGAGACCCAGTACTTC
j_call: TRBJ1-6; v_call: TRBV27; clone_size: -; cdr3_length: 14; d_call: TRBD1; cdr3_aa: CASGLDRGNSPLHF; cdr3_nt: TGTGCCAGCGGCCTAGACAGGGGAAATTCACCCCTCCACTTT
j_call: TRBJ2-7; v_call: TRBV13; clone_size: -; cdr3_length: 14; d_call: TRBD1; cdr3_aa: CASSHRDRGYEQYF; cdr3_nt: TGTGCCAGCAGCCACCGGGACAGGGGTTACGAGCAGTACTTC
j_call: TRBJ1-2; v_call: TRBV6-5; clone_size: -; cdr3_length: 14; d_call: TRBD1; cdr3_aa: CASSSTGGVRSYTF; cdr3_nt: TGTGCCAGCAGTTCCACAGGGGGCGTTAGAAGCTACACCTTC
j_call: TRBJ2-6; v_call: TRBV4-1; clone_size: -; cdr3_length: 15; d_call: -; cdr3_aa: CASSLTRSGANVLTF; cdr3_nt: TGCGCCAGCAGCCTTACCCGCTCTGGGGCCAACGTCCTGACTTTC
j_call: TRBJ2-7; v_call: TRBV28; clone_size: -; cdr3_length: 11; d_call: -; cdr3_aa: CASSFYGRQYF; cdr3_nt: TGTGCCAGCTCCTTTTACGGGAGGCAGTACTTC
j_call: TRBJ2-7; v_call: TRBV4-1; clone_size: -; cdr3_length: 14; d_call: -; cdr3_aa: CASSQMTGWYEQYF; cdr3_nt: TGCGCCAGCAGCCAAATGACGGGCTGGTACGAGCAGTACTTC
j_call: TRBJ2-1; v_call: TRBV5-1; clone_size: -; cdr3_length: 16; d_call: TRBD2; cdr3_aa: CASSPAVAGGYNEQFF; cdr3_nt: TGCGCCAGCAGCCCCGCTGTGGCGGGAGGGTACAATGAGCAGTTCTTC
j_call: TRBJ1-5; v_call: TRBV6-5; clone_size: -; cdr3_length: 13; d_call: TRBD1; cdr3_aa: CASYDRGPQPQHF; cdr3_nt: TGTGCCAGCTACGACAGGGGCCCACAGCCCCAGCATTTT
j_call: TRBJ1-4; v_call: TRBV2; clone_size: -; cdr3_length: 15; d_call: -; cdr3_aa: CASSDDPSGNEKLFF; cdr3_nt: TGTGCCAGCAGTGATGACCCCTCTGGTAATGAAAAACTGTTTTTT
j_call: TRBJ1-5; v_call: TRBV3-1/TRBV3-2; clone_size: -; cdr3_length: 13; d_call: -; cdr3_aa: CASSQSGNQPQHF; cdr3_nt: TGTGCCAGCAGCCAATCTGGCAATCAGCCCCAGCATTTT
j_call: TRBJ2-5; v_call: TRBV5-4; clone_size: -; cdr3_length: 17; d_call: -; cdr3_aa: CASSSRLIHRGGETQYF; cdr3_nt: TGTGCCAGCAGCTCACGCTTGATCCATAGGGGGGGGGAGACCCAGTACTTC
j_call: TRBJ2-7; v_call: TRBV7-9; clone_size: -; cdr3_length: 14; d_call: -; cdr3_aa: CASSLETSSYEQYF; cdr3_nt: TGTGCCAGCAGCTTGGAGACAAGCTCCTACGAGCAGTACTTC
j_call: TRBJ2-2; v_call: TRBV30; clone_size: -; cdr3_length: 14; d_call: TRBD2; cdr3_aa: CAGEGISNTGELFF; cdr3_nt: TGTGCCGGGGAGGGGATTTCGAACACCGGGGAGCTGTTTTTT
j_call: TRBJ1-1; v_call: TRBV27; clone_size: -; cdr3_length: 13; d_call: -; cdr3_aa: CASSLIRNTEAFF; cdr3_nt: TGTGCCAGCAGTTTGATTAGGAACACTGAAGCTTTCTTT
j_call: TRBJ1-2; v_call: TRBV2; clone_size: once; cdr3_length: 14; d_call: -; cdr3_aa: CASSEEEGSYGYTF; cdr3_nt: TGTGCCAGCAGTGAAGAGGAGGGGTCCTATGGCTACACCTTC
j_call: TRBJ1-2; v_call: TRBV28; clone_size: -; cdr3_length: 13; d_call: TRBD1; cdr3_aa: CASSSGQGFGYTF; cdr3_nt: TGTGCCAGCAGCTCTGGACAGGGGTTTGGCTACACCTTC
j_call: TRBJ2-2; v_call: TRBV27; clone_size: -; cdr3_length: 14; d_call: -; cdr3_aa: CASSLSANTGELFF; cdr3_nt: TGTGCCAGCAGTTTATCAGCGAACACCGGGGAGCTGTTTTTT
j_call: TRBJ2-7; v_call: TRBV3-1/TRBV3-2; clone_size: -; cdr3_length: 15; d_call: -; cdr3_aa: CASSQDTDPAYEQYF; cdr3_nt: TGTGCCAGCAGCCAAGATACCGACCCAGCCTACGAGCAGTACTTC
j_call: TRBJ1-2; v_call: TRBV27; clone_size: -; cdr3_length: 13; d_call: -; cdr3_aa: CASSYDGDYGYTF; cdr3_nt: TGTGCCAGCAGTTACGACGGCGATTATGGCTACACCTTC
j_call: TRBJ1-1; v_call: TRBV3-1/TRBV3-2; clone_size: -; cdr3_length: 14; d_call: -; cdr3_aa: CASSPWGGSTEAFF; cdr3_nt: TGTGCCAGCAGCCCGTGGGGGGGTTCGACTGAAGCTTTCTTT